This TCR beta chain came from a study of neurological immune-mediated disorders. Study-wide background: Relapsing-remitting disease affected around 30, and secondary progressive 3, of some 34 multiple sclerosis patients.

Germline CDR1 MNHNY, CDR2 SVGAGI (reference sequence). V was clipped by 6 bases and J by 5 bases, with 16 bases between them. The CDR3 has 14 residues. Time point: longitudinal time-point 1 (baseline). With 10-nucleotide random UMIs included, cDNA was synthesized by 5'RACE. TCRdb re-analysed the 5' RACE reads in MiXCR, keeping a single row per CDR3 protein. The sample yields roughly 36,000 distinct CDR3 sequences, roughly 3.2% seen once. Study-wide findings and caveats: The expanded clones of different subjects shared no CDR3 amino acid sequences (suggesting private repertoires in all groups). Multiple sclerosis, the disease with the least TCR clonal expansion, fell below healthy controls, whereas HTLV-1-associated myelopathy showed the most.

This clonotype has a count of ten or more. Its antigen is not identified. The chain uses TRBV6-6 and TRBJ1-2; D might be TRBD1 (6 bases). This receptor was taken from a woman aged 55-75 years with multiple sclerosis. The sequenced sample consisted of PBMCs. The CDR3 region has the DNA TGTGCCAGCAGGCTCGGGGGTCAGGGGTATGGCTACACCTTC. Residues: CASRLGGQGYGYTF.